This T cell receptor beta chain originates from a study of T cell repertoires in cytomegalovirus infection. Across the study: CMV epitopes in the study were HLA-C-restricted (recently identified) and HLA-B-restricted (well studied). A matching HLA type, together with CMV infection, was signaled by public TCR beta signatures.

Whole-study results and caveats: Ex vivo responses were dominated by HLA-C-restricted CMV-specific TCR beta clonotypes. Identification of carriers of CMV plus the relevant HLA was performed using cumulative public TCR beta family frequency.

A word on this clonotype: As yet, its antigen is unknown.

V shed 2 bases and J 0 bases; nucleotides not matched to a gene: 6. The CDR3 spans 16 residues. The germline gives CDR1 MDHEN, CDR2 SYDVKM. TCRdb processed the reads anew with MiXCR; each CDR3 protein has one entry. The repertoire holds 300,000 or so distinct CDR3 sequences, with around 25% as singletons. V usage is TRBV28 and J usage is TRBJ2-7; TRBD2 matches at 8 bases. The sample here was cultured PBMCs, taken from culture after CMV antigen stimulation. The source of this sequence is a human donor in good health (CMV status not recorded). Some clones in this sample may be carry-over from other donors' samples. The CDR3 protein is CASSLGASGLSYEQYF. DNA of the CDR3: TGTGCCAGCAGTTTAGGAGCTAGCGGGCTCTCCTACGAGCAGTACTTC.